The entry that follows covers one TCR beta chain sequence. This clone was seen only once. It lacks a known antigen. Nothing much larger sits one base from this clone, and base qualities are not available. Library generation was performed with the immunoSEQ multiplex PCR assay. RNA was extracted from all samples and reverse transcribed into cDNA as template for TCR sequencing. SuperScript III was used to make first-strand cDNA, primed with a 2:1 mix of oligo-dT and random hexamers. A synthetic immune receptor repertoire was used to assess amplification bias, and residual bias was removed computationally. From the authors' description of their analysis: Raw reads were preprocessed for error removal, and CDR3 was defined according to IMGT conventions as running from the conserved cysteine to phenylalanine. Clonality was calculated as 1 minus Shannon entropy normalized by log2 of the number of productive unique TCRs. Whether scalp clones were CD4 or CD8 was inferred by matching scalp TCRbeta sequences against CD4 and CD8 repertoires sorted from blood. The table was pulled from immuneACCESS by TCRdb, which kept in-frame rearrangements only. Such tables lose some clones; where checked, under half of the loss comes from unresolved V genes, and the rest has no known cause. The V and J calls and clone size were taken over from that table, and D and trimming were inferred from the DNA. Here the sample has around 99,000 clones; 80% to 85% occur a single time. Around 25% of the sample lies in the top ten.

This sample is part of a study of CD8+ T cells in alopecia areata (dated by TCRdb to 2016 to 2019). At the level of the whole study: Treated patients were enrolled in an open-label pilot trial of oral tofacitinib at 5 to 10 mg twice daily for moderate-to-severe alopecia areata. Tofacitinib was given for 6 to 18 months, followed by 6 months of follow-up off drug to assess delayed response and recurrence. High-throughput TCRbeta sequencing was used to examine T cell clonal expansion in alopecia areata in both the C3H/HeJ mouse model and human patients. The SALT score, which quantifies the percentage of affected scalp surface area, was used to measure disease severity in treated patients. TCRbeta CDR3 regions were amplified by immunoSEQ multiplex PCR with 35 Vbeta forward and 13 Jbeta reverse primers. Tofacitinib-treated patients had biopsies at baseline and at 4 and 24 weeks of treatment, with a later scalp biopsy in several patients. Clonality in the scalp was compared among normal scalp (n=4), patchy alopecia areata scalp (n=8), and alopecia totalis/universalis scalp (n=8). In humans, TCRbeta sequencing was performed on scalp tissue and on sorted CD4+ and CD8+ peripheral blood T cells from healthy controls and from patients with patchy or totalis/universalis alopecia areata. The RNA source kit depended on sample type: the PAXgene miRNA kit for fixed scalp, the miRNeasy kit for PBMCs, and the RNeasy kit for mouse skin.

Paper-wide results and their limitations: With tofacitinib, both scalp clonality and the number of expanded CD8+ clones among the top 100 scalp clones went down significantly. Resident alphabeta T cells in normal human skin are also sequenced, complicating scalp TCR repertoire analysis, unlike mouse skin dominated by gammadelta T cells. Shared TCR sequences between patients were less evident than in mice, which may be partly attributable to HLA diversity in the patient population. Lesional scalp, especially in alopecia totalis/universalis, showed higher clonality and more expanded CD8+ clones than normal scalp, suggesting antigenic drive. Because the treated cohort was small and had only one nonresponder, larger studies are needed to examine links between baseline CD8+ expansion and response. Many expanded lesional clones persisted in scalp and blood during tofacitinib treatment, which may partly explain relapse after stopping treatment.

The intended sense of this specimen's time point label: roughly 26 weeks on oral tofacitinib. Read against the paper, the sample's treatment or condition label means: oral pan-JAK inhibitor, 5-10 mg twice daily. Lesional scalp punch biopsies and peripheral blood were collected from alopecia areata patients. PBMCs were isolated by density centrifugation and stained for CD3, CD4 and CD8, after which CD4+ and CD8+ T cells were sorted on a FACSAria. This clonotype was obtained from a human donor with alopecia areata. The sequences come from CD8+ T cells sorted from blood, collected at week 24, from a patient treated with tofacitinib.

The encoded CDR3 is CASSTNTGELFF. The bases are TGTGCCAGCTCGACCAACACCGGGGAGCTGTTTTTT. In this chain, TRBV27 is recombined with TRBJ2-2; the D gene assignment is ambiguous. V loses 8 bases, J loses 2 bases, and the germline ends lie 6 bases apart. CDR1 and CDR2 are read off the germline V gene (reference sequence) as MNHEY and SMNVEV. The CDR3 measures 12 amino acids from cysteine to phenylalanine. The kept DNA is CDR3 alone, 36 bases in frame from the first base.